The T cell receptor beta chain under discussion was sequenced for a study of CD8 T cells in ankylosing spondylitis. Using its own MiXCR run on the 5' RACE reads, TCRdb lists one record per CDR3 protein. The sample lists hundreds of thousands of distinct CDR3 sequences, approximately 12% occurring once. The study, taken as a whole, reports: A TCR beta motif of fewer than ten highly homologous variants seemed to mark ankylosing spondylitis blood. Clones linked to disease were reported to show significant enrichment in matched ankylosing spondylitis synovial fluid. Past research had described some motif variants in reactive arthritis synovial fluid and blood.

This clonotype was observed a few times. Its antigen is not identified. V was cut by 1 base and J by 1 base, with 4 bases left in between. The CDR3 is 13 residues long. The germline gives CDR1 KGHSH, CDR2 LQKENI. The sequencing sample was made of blood, either unsorted or a sorted T cell fraction (not recorded which). V is TRBV18 and J is TRBJ1-2; D gene uncertain. The receptor comes from a male donor with ankylosing spondylitis. In DNA form, the CDR3 reads TGTGCCAGCTCACCACAAGATAACTATGGCTACACCTTC. It specifies CASSPQDNYGYTF. Full variable domain (rest looked up from reference TRBV18 and TRBJ1-2): NAGVMQNPRHLVRRRGQEARLRCSPMKGHSHVYWYRQLPEEGLKFMVYLQKENIIDESGMPKERFSAEFPKEGPSILRIQQVVRGDSAAYFCASSPQDNYGYTFGSGTRLTVV.